This is a list of T cell receptor beta chains from one sample in a study of T cell responses to AZD1222 COVID-19 vaccine. The assay was immunoSEQ multiplex PCR, and TCRdb's table has in-frame clones only and misses some. The data contain some 130,000 clones, more than 75% of them seen just once; the ten biggest clones take up roughly 4%. This specimen consisted of peripheral blood, obtained on day 0 of AZD1222 vaccination. These receptors originate from an adult in good health. Each CDR3 is given with its conserved first and last residue. The D gene is left open where the match is weak. The size field is filled for only some rows; it gives once, few, many or a size class.

clone size	D gene	J gene	V gene	CDR3 protein
few	-	TRBJ1-3	TRBV25-1	CASSENPVWDRAGNTIYF
-	TRBD2	TRBJ2-5	TRBV5-1	CASSLGTSQETQYF
-	TRBD1	TRBJ1-2	TRBV28	CASSFYGQGGKFAGYTF
-	-	TRBJ1-5	TRBV27	CASSLYYGPEGSNQPQHF
-	-	TRBJ2-7	TRBV4-2	CASSQDDREGSYEQYF
-	-	TRBJ1-5	TRBV18	CASSPAGVSGQPQHF
once	-	TRBJ1-1	TRBV7-7	CASSQGLGAAEAFF
-	-	TRBJ1-4	TRBV13	CASSLEEGGGEKLFF
-	-	TRBJ1-6	TRBV14	CASSQEPGSSYNSPLHF
-	-	TRBJ2-3	TRBV20-1	CSAPRDTQYF
-	-	TRBJ1-1	TRBV19	CASIPQQGKGNTEAFF
-	-	TRBJ1-2	TRBV5-1	CASSLASLAANYGYTF
-	-	TRBJ2-5	TRBV7-8	CASSLGRGKLETQYF